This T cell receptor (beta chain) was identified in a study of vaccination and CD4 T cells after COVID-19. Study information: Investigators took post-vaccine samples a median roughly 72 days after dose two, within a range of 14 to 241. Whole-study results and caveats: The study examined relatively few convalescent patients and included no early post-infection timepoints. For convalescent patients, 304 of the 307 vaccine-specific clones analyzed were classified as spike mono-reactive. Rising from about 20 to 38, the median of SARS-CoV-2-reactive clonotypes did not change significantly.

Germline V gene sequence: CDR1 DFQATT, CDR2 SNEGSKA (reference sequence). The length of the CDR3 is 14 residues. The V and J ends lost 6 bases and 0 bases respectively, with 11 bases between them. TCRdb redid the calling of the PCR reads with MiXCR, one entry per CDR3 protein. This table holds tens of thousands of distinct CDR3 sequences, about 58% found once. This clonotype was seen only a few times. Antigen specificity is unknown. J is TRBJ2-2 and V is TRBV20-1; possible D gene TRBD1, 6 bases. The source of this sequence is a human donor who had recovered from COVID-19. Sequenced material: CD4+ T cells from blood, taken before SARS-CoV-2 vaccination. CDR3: CSAKRDTNTGELFF. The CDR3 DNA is TGCAGTGCAAAAAGGGACACGAACACCGGGGAGCTGTTTTTT.